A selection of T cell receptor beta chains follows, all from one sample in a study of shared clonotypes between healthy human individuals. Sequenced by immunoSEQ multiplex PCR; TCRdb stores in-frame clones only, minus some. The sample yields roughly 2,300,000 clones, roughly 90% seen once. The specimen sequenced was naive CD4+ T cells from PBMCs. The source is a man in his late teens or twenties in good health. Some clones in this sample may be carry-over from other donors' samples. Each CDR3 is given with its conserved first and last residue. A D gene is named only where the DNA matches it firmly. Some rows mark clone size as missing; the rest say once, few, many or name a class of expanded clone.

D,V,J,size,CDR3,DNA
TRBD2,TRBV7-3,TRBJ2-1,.,CASSPSGTSINEQFF,TGTGCCAGCAGCCCCTCCGGGACTAGCATCAATGAGCAGTTCTTC
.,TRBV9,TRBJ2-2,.,CASSVSLGGSANTGELFF,TGTGCCAGCAGCGTATCTTTGGGGGGATCGGCGAACACCGGGGAGCTGTTTTTT
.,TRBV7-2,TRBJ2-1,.,CASCPGEYNEQFF,TGTGCCAGCTGTCCGGGGGAATACAATGAGCAGTTCTTC
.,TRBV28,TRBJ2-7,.,CASSLSQPYEQYF,TGTGCCAGCAGTTTATCCCAACCCTACGAGCAGTACTTC
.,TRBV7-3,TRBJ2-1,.,CASSLDWGEQFF,TGTGCCAGCAGCTTAGATTGGGGTGAGCAGTTCTTC
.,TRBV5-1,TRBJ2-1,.,CASSLVAMDEQFF,TGCGCCAGCAGCTTGGTCGCGATGGATGAGCAGTTCTTC
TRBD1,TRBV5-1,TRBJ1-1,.,CASSSGTAMNTEAFF,TGCGCCAGCAGCTCGGGGACAGCCATGAACACTGAAGCTTTCTTT
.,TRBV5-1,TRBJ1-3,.,CASSLQAPHGNTIYF,TGCGCCAGCAGCTTGCAAGCGCCGCATGGAAACACCATATATTTT
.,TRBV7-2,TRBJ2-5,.,CASSLIWGETQYF,TGTGCCAGCAGCTTAATCTGGGGAGAGACCCAGTACTTC
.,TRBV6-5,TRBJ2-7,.,CASSVTGLSYEQYF,TGTGCCAGCAGCGTAACGGGCCTTTCCTACGAGCAGTACTTC
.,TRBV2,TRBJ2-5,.,CASNRERQETQYF,TGTGCCAGCAACCGAGAACGGCAAGAGACCCAGTACTTC
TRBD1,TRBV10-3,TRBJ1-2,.,CAISESNGQASNYGYTF,TGTGCCATCAGTGAATCAAACGGACAGGCTTCTAACTATGGCTACACCTTC
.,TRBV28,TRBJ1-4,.,CASSSRGLNEKLFF,TGTGCCAGCAGTTCCAGGGGACTTAATGAAAAACTGTTTTTT
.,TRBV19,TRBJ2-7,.,CASSIGYPYEQYF,TGTGCCAGTAGTATTGGGTACCCTTACGAGCAGTACTTC
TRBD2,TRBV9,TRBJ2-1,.,CASSLAGGYNEQFF,TGTGCCAGCAGTCTAGCGGGAGGGTACAATGAGCAGTTCTTC
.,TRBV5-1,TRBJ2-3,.,CASSLASVIADTQYF,TGCGCCAGCAGCTTGGCCTCAGTCATCGCAGATACGCAGTATTTT
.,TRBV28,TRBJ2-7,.,CASSFNGRQAYEQYF,TGTGCCAGCAGTTTCAACGGGCGACAGGCCTACGAGCAGTACTTC
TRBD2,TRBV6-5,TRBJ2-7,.,CASSYVREGYEQYF,TGTGCCAGCAGTTATGTCAGGGAGGGCTACGAGCAGTACTTC
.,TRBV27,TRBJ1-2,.,CASSPTGNYGYTF,TGTGCCAGCAGTCCGACGGGGAACTATGGCTACACCTTC
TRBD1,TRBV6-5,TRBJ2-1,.,CASREDRELYNEQFF,TGTGCCAGCAGAGAGGACAGGGAGCTATACAATGAGCAGTTCTTC
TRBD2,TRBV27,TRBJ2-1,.,CASRGLASSYNEQFF,TGTGCCAGCAGGGGACTAGCGAGCTCCTACAATGAGCAGTTCTTC
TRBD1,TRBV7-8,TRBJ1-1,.,CASSLHRQGEDTEAFF,TGTGCCAGCAGCCTACACCGACAGGGGGAAGACACTGAAGCTTTCTTT
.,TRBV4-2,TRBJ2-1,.,CASSQDFLGPGNEQFF,TGTGCCAGCAGCCAAGACTTCCTGGGGCCAGGCAATGAGCAGTTCTTC
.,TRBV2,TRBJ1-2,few,CASSVNYGYTF,TGTGCCAGCAGTGTAAACTATGGCTACACCTTC
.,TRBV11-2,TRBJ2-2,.,CASSFLRGVIGELFF,TGTGCCAGCAGCTTTCTCAGGGGGGTGATCGGGGAGCTGTTTTTT
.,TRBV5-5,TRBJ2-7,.,CASSFVRGAYEQYF,TGTGCCAGCAGCTTTGTCCGAGGGGCCTACGAGCAGTACTTC
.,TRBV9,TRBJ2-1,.,CASGARPYNEQFF,TGTGCCAGCGGGGCCAGGCCCTACAATGAGCAGTTCTTC
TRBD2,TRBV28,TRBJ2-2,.,CASMRGSGELFF,TGTGCCAGCATGCGGGGGTCCGGGGAGCTGTTTTTT
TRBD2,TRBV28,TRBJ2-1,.,CASSLAGVSYNEQFF,TGTGCCAGCAGCCTAGCGGGAGTCTCATACAATGAGCAGTTCTTC
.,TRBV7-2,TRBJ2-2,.,CASSPDTGELFF,TGTGCCAGCAGCCCTGACACCGGGGAGCTGTTTTTT
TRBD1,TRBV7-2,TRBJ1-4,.,CASSTRTGQSNEKLFF,TGTGCCAGCAGCACCCGGACGGGACAGTCTAATGAAAAACTGTTTTTT
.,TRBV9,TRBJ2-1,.,CASSAVGVMAGQFF,TGTGCCAGCAGCGCCGTTGGTGTCATGGCCGGGCAGTTCTTC
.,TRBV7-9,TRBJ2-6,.,CASSLQGTGANVLTF,TGTGCCAGCAGCTTACAGGGAACAGGGGCCAACGTCCTGACTTTC
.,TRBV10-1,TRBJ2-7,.,CASIRVNGQYF,TGCGCCAGTATCAGGGTAAATGGGCAGTACTTC
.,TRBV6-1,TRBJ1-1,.,CASSEGPESRRNTEAFF,TGTGCCAGCAGTGAAGGGCCTGAGAGTAGAAGGAACACTGAAGCTTTCTTT
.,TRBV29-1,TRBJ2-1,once,CSVVRGGYNEQFF,TGCAGCGTCGTCCGTGGGGGGTACAATGAGCAGTTCTTC
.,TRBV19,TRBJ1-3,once,CATVPRTPYSGNTIYF,TGTGCCACCGTTCCAAGAACGCCATACTCTGGAAACACCATATATTTT
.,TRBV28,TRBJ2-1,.,CASSSRFLAERGDEQFF,TGTGCCAGCAGTTCCCGATTCCTAGCGGAGAGGGGGGATGAGCAGTTCTTC
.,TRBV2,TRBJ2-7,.,CASSISTYPPSQYF,TGTGCCAGCAGTATTTCGACTTACCCACCTTCCCAGTACTTC
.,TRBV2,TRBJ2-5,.,CASSPLEGETQYF,TGTGCCAGCAGCCCCCTGGAGGGGGAGACCCAGTACTTC
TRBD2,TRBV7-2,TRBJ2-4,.,CASSLFLAGGPAGKNIQYF,TGTGCCAGCAGCTTATTTCTAGCGGGAGGCCCGGCTGGCAAAAACATTCAGTACTTC
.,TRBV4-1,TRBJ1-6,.,CASSHLEVSPLHF,TGCGCCAGCAGCCATCTGGAGGTTTCACCCCTCCACTTT
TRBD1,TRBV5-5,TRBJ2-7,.,CASSFLPGQGGEQYF,TGTGCCAGCAGCTTCCTCCCGGGACAGGGGGGCGAGCAGTACTTC
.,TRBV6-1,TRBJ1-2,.,CASSERTNYGYTF,TGTGCCAGCAGTGAAAGGACTAACTATGGCTACACCTTC
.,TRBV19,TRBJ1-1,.,CASNGGVMRSEAFF,TGTGCCAGTAATGGGGGCGTAATGAGGTCTGAAGCTTTCTTT
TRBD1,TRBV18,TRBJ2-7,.,CASSPGQGVSYEQYF,TGTGCCAGCTCACCGGGACAGGGGGTATCCTACGAGCAGTACTTC
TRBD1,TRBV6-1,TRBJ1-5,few,CASIGTGGNQPQHF,TGTGCCAGCATTGGGACAGGGGGCAATCAGCCCCAGCATTTT
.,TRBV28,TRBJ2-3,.,CASSPAPLPDTQYF,TGTGCCAGCAGCCCTGCTCCCCTCCCGGATACGCAGTATTTT
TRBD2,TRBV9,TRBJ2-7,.,CASSPRAGVGEQYF,TGTGCCAGCAGCCCCCGAGCGGGAGTCGGGGAGCAGTACTTC
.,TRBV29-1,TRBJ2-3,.,CSVVSGADPSTDTQYF,TGCAGCGTTGTATCAGGGGCGGACCCTAGCACAGATACGCAGTATTTT
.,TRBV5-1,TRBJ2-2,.,CASSLSASTGELFF,TGCGCCAGCAGCTTGTCAGCGAGTACCGGGGAGCTGTTTTTT
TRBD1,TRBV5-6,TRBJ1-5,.,CASSYRGRWSNQPQHF,TGTGCCAGCAGCTATAGGGGGCGGTGGTCGAATCAGCCCCAGCATTTT
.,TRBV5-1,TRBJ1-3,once,CASSLGVSSGNTIYF,TGCGCCAGCAGCTTGGGGGTAAGCTCTGGAAACACCATATATTTT
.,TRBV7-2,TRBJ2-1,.,CASSYTQGIQFF,TGTGCCAGCAGTTACACTCAGGGCATTCAGTTCTTC
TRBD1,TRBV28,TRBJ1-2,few,CASSRTGGNYGYTF,TGTGCCAGCAGTCGCACAGGGGGCAACTATGGCTACACCTTC
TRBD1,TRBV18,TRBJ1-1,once,CASSPGQAKNTEAFF,TGTGCCAGCTCACCCGGACAGGCTAAGAACACTGAAGCTTTCTTT
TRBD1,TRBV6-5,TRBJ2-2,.,CASSLYRGPDTGELFF,TGTGCCAGCAGTTTGTACAGGGGGCCGGACACCGGGGAGCTGTTTTTT
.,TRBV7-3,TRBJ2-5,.,CASSFGREETQYF,TGTGCCAGCAGCTTCGGAAGGGAAGAGACCCAGTACTTC
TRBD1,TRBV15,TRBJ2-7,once,CATSSPDPGTGKPYEQYF,TGTGCCACCAGCTCCCCTGACCCGGGGACAGGGAAGCCCTACGAGCAGTACTTC
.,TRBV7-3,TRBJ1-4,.,CASSLGTRGGEKLFF,TGTGCCAGCAGCTTAGGTACCAGGGGAGGAGAAAAACTGTTTTTT